This T cell receptor (beta chain) was documented in a study of T cells after yellow fever vaccination. Study-level background: With SMART-Seq v4 Ultra Low Input, the fractions containing low cell numbers were prepared. Study-level findings and limits: Some clonotypes were seen in both the CD4 and the CD8 compartments. These made up a small share and likely arose from convergent recombination. Detected again after the booster were most primary-vaccination clones, at about 96% CD4 and more than 70% CD8.

Universal primer sites and UMIs were introduced during 5'RACE template-switching synthesis of TCR cDNA. MiXCR, applied by TCRdb to the 5' RACE reads, yields one record per CDR3 protein. The sample includes 450,000 to 600,000 distinct CDR3 sequences, roughly 14% seen only once; the top ten take about 14%. In the case of this clonotype: No antigen is known for it.

Per germline, CDR1 DFQATT and CDR2 SNEGSKA (reference sequence). With 4 bases clipped from V and 8 bases from J, the junction kept 6 bases outside the gene matches. This CDR3 spans 13 amino acids. The chain recombines TRBV20-1 with TRBJ2-1, with TRBD1 matching 9 bases. The source of this sequence is a man aged 25-45 years who received the YFV17D yellow fever vaccine. The sample consisted of PBMCs, taken on the day of the yellow fever booster vaccination. In nucleotides, the CDR3 is TGCAGTGCTACGGAGACAGGGGGTTATGAGCAGTTCTTC. Protein sequence: CSATETGGYEQFF.